This record covers a single T cell receptor (beta chain). Its target is unknown. The CDR3 runs 13 residues. V was pared by 2 bases and J by 8 bases, with 9 bases between. Germline lookup yields CDR1 MNHEY and CDR2 SVGAGI. Sequencing used immunoSEQ multiplex PCR; TCRdb keeps in-frame clones, though not all of them. The data contain approximately 17,000 clones, approximately 77% of them singletons. The data derive from a study of T cells in narcolepsy. Study outcomes and limitations: Blood of same and different patients, but not healthy controls, reportedly held recurring autoreactive clonotypes.

Sequenced input: CD45RA- memory CD8+ T cells from PBMCs. The rearrangement links TRBV6-5 to TRBJ2-2, with D possibly TRBD2 on 5 matching bases. This sequence originates from a human donor with narcolepsy. The CDR3 DNA reads as TGTGCCAGCAGTTACGTCGGGGTAGGGGAGCTGTTTTTT. It translates to CASSYVGVGELFF.